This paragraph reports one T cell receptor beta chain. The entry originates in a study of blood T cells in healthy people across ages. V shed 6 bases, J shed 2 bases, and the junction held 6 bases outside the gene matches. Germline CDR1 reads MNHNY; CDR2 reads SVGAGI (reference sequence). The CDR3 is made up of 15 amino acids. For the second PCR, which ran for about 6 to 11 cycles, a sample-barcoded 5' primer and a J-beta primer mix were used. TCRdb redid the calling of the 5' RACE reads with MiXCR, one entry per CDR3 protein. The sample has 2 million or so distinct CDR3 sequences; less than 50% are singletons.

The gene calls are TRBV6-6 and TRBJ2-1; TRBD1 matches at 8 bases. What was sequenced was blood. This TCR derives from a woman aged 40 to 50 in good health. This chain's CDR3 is CASSFETGAYNEQFF. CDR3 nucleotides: TGTGCCAGCAGCTTTGAGACAGGGGCCTACAATGAGCAGTTCTTC.